The 32 T cell receptor beta chains reported below all come from one sample, sequenced in a study of CD8+ T cells in alopecia areata. The study sorted pooled cutaneous lymph node cells by CD4, CD8alpha, NKG2D, NKG2ACE and other markers. Extraction of RNA preceded its reverse transcription into cDNA, which served as the sequencing template. Assay used: immunoSEQ multiplex PCR; TCRdb lists only in-frame clones, some missing. Observed in the sample are about 270,000 clones, none of them singletons. Sequencing input: CD4+ T cells sorted from a lymph node. The receptors stem from a C3H/HeJ mouse with alopecia areata. The mouse strain carries the MHC haplotype H2-k.

This clone was counted a few times. The genes are named according to mouse. The CDR3 extends 4 residues past the end of the read, so its final part is completed from the germline J gene. V and J are TRBV5 and TRBJ2-1, with TRBD1 matching 7 bases. Trimming took 0 bases from V and 3 from J; bases not matched to a gene: 5. Per germline, CDR1 LGHNA and CDR2 YNLKQL (reference sequence). CDR3 length: 16 amino acids. Incomplete CDR3 DNA: TGTGCCAGCAGCCAAGAGCGGGACAGTTCCTATGCT. This sequence encodes CASSQERDSSYA. From start to end, the CDR3 is CASSQERDSSYAEQFF.

This clone has just a few counts. Gene names and germline refer to mouse. Sequencing ends 4 residues short of the CDR3 end; the germline J gene provides the rest. This CDR3 is also generated by other DNA sequences in the sample. This chain uses TRBV13-1 with TRBJ2-3; unclear D gene. CDR3 length: 14 amino acids. The germline CDR1 and CDR2 sequences are NSHNY and SYGAGN. Trimming removed 2 bases at V and 0 bases at J, with 7 bases between. The CDR3 reads CASSDRSSAETLYF. The covered CDR3 bases are TGTGCCAGCAGTGACCGCAGTAGTGCAGAA.

This clone has a handful of counts. Each gene name is a mouse one. The CDR3 is cut off 4 residues early in the read; its end comes from the germline J gene. The chain couples TRBV19 to TRBJ2-1; 8 bases agree with TRBD2. CDR3 length: 16 amino acids. The V and J ends lost 2 bases and 0 bases, in that order; junction bases with no gene match: 4. CDR1 is FNHDT, CDR2 SITEND, per germline (reference sequence). The CDR3 DNA, read in part, is TGTGCCAGCAGTATTGTACTGGGGGATAACTATGCT. Translated: CASSIVLGDNYA. In full, the CDR3 is CASSIVLGDNYAEQFF.

Points on this clone: Germline and genes: mouse. The observed sequence ends 4 residues before the CDR3 terminus, with the missing tail filled in from the germline J gene. The chain uses TRBV13-1 and TRBJ1-1; 12 bases are a match to TRBD1. With V trimmed by 0 bases and J by 0 bases, 9 bases remained unmatched. Per germline, CDR1 NSHNY and CDR2 SYGAGN. The CDR3 runs to 19 residues. The CDR3 protein is CASSDAGTGGFRANTEVFF. Partial CDR3 DNA: TGTGCCAGCAGTGATGCTGGGACAGGGGGCTTTAGGGCAAACACA.

This clone was seen a handful of times. Gene names and germline refer to mouse. The missing CDR3 end, 4 residues past where the read stops, is filled in from the germline J gene. The rearrangement joins TRBV1 to TRBJ2-1; possible D gene TRBD2, 6 bases. The germline V gene encodes CDR1 NSQYPW and CDR2 LRSPGD (reference sequence). This CDR3 has 14 residues. The CDR3 DNA, read in part, is TGCACCTGCAGTGCAGATGGCGGGGGGACT. Its translation: CTCSADGGGT. From start to end, the CDR3 is CTCSADGGGTEQFF.

As to this clone: The gene names here belong to mouse. The read ends 4 residues shy of where the CDR3 ends; the end is completed using the germline J gene. This same CDR3 is encoded by further DNA sequences in the sample. J is TRBJ2-5 and V is TRBV13-2; TRBD2 agrees at 7 bases. From germline, CDR1 is NNHNN and CDR2 SYGAGS (reference sequence). The CDR3 extends over 14 amino acids. CDR3 DNA, as far as it was read: TGTGCCAGCGGTGATGCATGGGGGGAAGAC. Its translation is CASGDAWGED. The full CDR3 protein is CASGDAWGEDTQYF.

Worth noting for this clone: The genes are named according to mouse. The same CDR3 can be traced to other DNA sequences in this sample. The CDR3 bases that were read are TGTGCCAGCAGAGGACTGGGGGTCTAT. It codes for CASRGLGVY. In full, the CDR3 is CASRGLGVYEQYF. The chain combines TRBV13-3 with TRBJ2-7; 10 nucleotides align to TRBD2. Sequencing ends 4 residues short of the CDR3 end; the germline J gene provides the rest. Germline CDR1 NNHDY, CDR2 SYVADS. V shed 5 bases, J shed 3 bases, and the junction held 2 bases outside the gene matches. The CDR3 covers 13 residues.

This clone has more than one count but fewer than ten. A much larger clone is a single base away; this may be a read error. Each gene name is a mouse one. The read stops 4 residues short of the end of the CDR3; the missing end is completed from the germline J gene. Other nucleotide sequences in the sample specify the same CDR3. The chain uses TRBV2 and TRBJ1-2; 10 nucleotides agree with TRBD1. The CDR3 consists of 15 residues. J was trimmed by 2 bases and V by 0 bases; bases with no gene match: 0. The germline gives CDR1 LGHNA, CDR2 YSYQKL. CDR3: CASSQEGQGNSDYTF. CDR3 DNA (partial): TGTGCCAGCAGCCAAGAGGGACAGGGGAACTCC.

This clone appeared a few times. These gene names are mouse names. The CDR3 end is not reached by the read, which stops 4 residues before it; the germline J gene fills it in. The chain carries TRBV13-3 and TRBJ1-2; a possible D gene is TRBD1 (6 bases). This CDR3 spans 14 amino acids. In germline, CDR1 is NNHDY, CDR2 SYVADS. V dropped 0 bases and J dropped 4 bases, with 10 bases sitting between them. The CDR3 loop is CASSDGDKVSDYTF. The covered CDR3 bases are TGTGCCAGCAGTGATGGGGACAAGGTCTCC.

On this clone itself: The listed genes are named as in mouse. The read comes to an end 4 residues before the CDR3 does, leaving the germline J gene to fill in the end. The chain carries TRBV19 and TRBJ2-7; tentative D call: TRBD2 (6 bases). Trimming shortened V by 1 base and J by 3 bases, and 11 bases separated the two germline ends. CDR1 is FNHDT and CDR2 is SITEND in the germline V gene (reference sequence). This CDR3 is 14 amino acids long. CDR3 residues: CASSIFGGFYEQYF. The sequenced part of the CDR3 DNA is TGTGCCAGCAGTATATTTGGGGGTTTCTAT.

This clone was picked up a small number of times. Gene names follow the mouse nomenclature. The same CDR3 is also encoded by other DNA sequences in this sample. Partial CDR3 DNA: TGTGCCTGGAGCCTGGGGGTTAACCAAGAC. Translated, it gives CAWSLGVNQD. The entire CDR3 protein is CAWSLGVNQDTQYF. J is TRBJ2-5 and V is TRBV31; 7 bases line up with TRBD2. Read data end 4 residues before the CDR3 end; the end is taken from the germline J gene. J lost 0 bases, V lost 3 bases, and 3 bases had no gene match. Germline lookup yields CDR1 GKSSPN and CDR2 SITVG. This CDR3 contains 14 residues.

This clone was seen only a few times. Mouse gene names and germline throughout. The CDR3 goes on 4 residues after the read ends, and that part is filled in from the germline J gene. This chain connects TRBV17 to TRBJ2-3; 7 bases are a match to TRBD2. The CDR3 is made up of 14 amino acids. Germline lookup yields CDR1 MNHDT and CDR2 YYDKIL. Trimming cost V 5 bases and J 1 base; bases outside gene matches: 3. CDR3 residues: CASSSGTGAETLYF. The CDR3 bases that were read are TGTGCTAGCAGTTCCGGGACTGGTGCAGAA.

The table lists this clone with a few counts. All gene names here are mouse names. Read sequence stops 4 residues before the CDR3 end, and the germline J gene provides the missing end. This sample includes further DNA sequences coding for the same CDR3. J is TRBJ1-2 and V is TRBV5, with 8 bases fitting TRBD1. Unmatched junction bases numbered 0, after V lost 1 base and J lost 2 bases. The length of the CDR3 is 14 residues. Germline CDR1 reads LGHNA; CDR2 reads YNLKQL (reference sequence). The DNA read from the CDR3 is TGTGCCAGCAGCCAAGGACAGGGGAACTCC. It encodes CASSQGQGNS. The full-length CDR3 reads as CASSQGQGNSDYTF.

This clone was detected only a few times. Gene labels here are mouse ones. From the germline J gene comes the end of the CDR3, since the read stops 4 residues before it. The sample contains more than one DNA sequence encoding this CDR3. The chain employs TRBV13-3 and TRBJ1-2; TRBD1 matches 11 bases. The germline V gene has CDR1 NNHDY and CDR2 SYVADS. V lost 2 bases to trimming and J lost 4 bases; unmatched junction nucleotides: 1. This CDR3 contains 14 residues. Partial CDR3 DNA: TGTGCCAGCAGTGAAGGGACAGGGGGCTCC. This translates into CASSEGTGGS. The whole CDR3 protein reads CASSEGTGGSDYTF.

On this clone: The gene symbols are mouse symbols. The read ends 4 residues early relative to the CDR3; the germline J gene fills the gap. The chain is built from TRBV5 and TRBJ2-7, with D possibly matching TRBD1 (6 bases). The CDR3 totals 15 residues. Per the germline V gene, CDR1 is LGHNA and CDR2 is YNLKQL (reference sequence). Deletions cut 0 bases from V and 0 bases from J, with 9 bases between. CDR3 amino acids: CASSQEPGASYEQYF. CDR3 DNA (partial): TGTGCCAGCAGCCAAGAACCAGGGGCCTCCTAT.

Regarding this clone: Gene names and germline refer to mouse. The read ends 3 residues shy of where the CDR3 ends; the end is completed using the germline J gene. At the DNA level, this CDR3 is encoded by other sequences in the same sample as well. The J gene is TRBJ1-6, the V gene TRBV5; tentative D call: TRBD1 (5 bases). Being an ORF, TRBJ1-6 has a function that is uncertain. The CDR3 has 15 residues. Germline V gives CDR1 LGHNA, CDR2 YNLKQL (reference sequence). The V end lost 0 bases, the J end lost 5 bases, and 8 bases lay between the germline ends. The CDR3 bases that were read are TGTGCCAGCAGCCAAGAAGGACATAATAATTCGCCC. This codes for CASSQEGHNNSP. From start to end, the CDR3 is CASSQEGHNNSPLYF.

With regard to this clone: Gene names are the mouse ones. The sequenced fragment ends 4 residues before the CDR3 boundary, so the rest is inferred from the germline J gene. The chain couples TRBV13-1 to TRBJ2-1; 14 nucleotides match TRBD2. This CDR3 has 17 amino acids. J lost 4 bases, V lost 2 bases, and 5 bases had no gene match. Germline lookup yields CDR1 NSHNY and CDR2 SYGAGN. The sequenced part of the CDR3 DNA is TGTGCCAGCAGTGAGTCCGGGACTGGGGGGGCGTATGCT. As protein: CASSESGTGGAYA. The entire CDR3 is CASSESGTGGAYAEQFF.

This clone has only a few counts. Any gene name here is a mouse gene name. The CDR3 end lies 4 residues beyond the end of the read and is filled in from the germline J gene. V usage is TRBV31 and J usage is TRBJ1-1, with 8 bases that match TRBD1. The CDR3 runs 14 residues. Losses at the gene ends were 2 bases for V and 1 base for J; bases not matched to a gene: 3. Germline assignment: CDR1 GKSSPN and CDR2 SITVG. The CDR3 sequence is CAWSYRGGNTEVFF. CDR3 DNA, as far as it was read: TGTGCCTGGAGTTACAGGGGGGGAAACACA.

This clone was seen repeatedly, ten times or more. Gene labels here are mouse ones. The read gets to within 4 residues of the CDR3 end, and the germline J gene fills in the rest. The same CDR3 arises from other DNA sequences in this sample as well. This sequence joins TRBV1 and TRBJ2-3; tentatively, D is TRBD2 (6 bases). Trimming removed 1 base at V and 0 bases at J, with 8 bases between. The CDR3 length is 15 residues. The germline V gene encodes CDR1 NSQYPW and CDR2 LRSPGD (reference sequence). The part of the CDR3 DNA that was read is TGCACCTGCAGTGCAGCGGGGACTAGTGCAGAA. Residues: CTCSAAGTSAE. The whole CDR3 reads CTCSAAGTSAETLYF.

In this sample, this clone turned up a few times. These gene names are mouse names. The missing CDR3 end, 4 residues past where the read stops, is filled in from the germline J gene. Other nucleotide sequences in the sample specify the same CDR3. The chain joins TRBV19 to TRBJ2-3, with a possible D match to TRBD2 (6 bases). The V end lost 5 bases, the J end lost 0 bases, and 10 bases lay between the germline ends. CDR3 length: 14 residues. Germline V gene sequence: CDR1 FNHDT, CDR2 SITEND (reference sequence). CDR3 bases read: TGTGCCAGCAGCACTGGGACTAGTGCAGAA. Translating gives CASSTGTSAE. The entire CDR3 sequence reads CASSTGTSAETLYF.

About this clone itself: Mouse gene names and germline throughout. The read halts 4 residues ahead of the CDR3 end, with the missing end drawn from the germline J gene. This specimen includes other DNA sequences encoding the same CDR3. This rearrangement joins TRBV19 to TRBJ2-5; D possibly corresponds to TRBD1 (5 bases). CDR3 length equals 13 residues. The germline V and J ends were trimmed by 3 bases and 2 bases, with 7 bases remaining between them. Germline loops: CDR1 FNHDT, CDR2 SITEND (reference sequence). CDR3 DNA (partial): TGTGCCAGCAGTAGACAGAGCCAAGAC. This encodes CASSRQSQD. The full CDR3 protein is CASSRQSQDTQYF.

As for this clone: Each gene name is a mouse one. The read terminates 4 residues before the CDR3 end, so the remaining end is supplied by the germline J gene. The rearrangement joins TRBV19 to TRBJ2-1; D may be TRBD1 (5 bases). The CDR3 totals 13 residues. Germline V gives CDR1 FNHDT, CDR2 SITEND (reference sequence). The covered CDR3 bases are TGTGCCAGCAGTATGAAGGGGTGGGCT. Translating it yields CASSMKGWA. The CDR3 as a whole reads CASSMKGWAEQFF.

Comment on this clone: Mouse names are used for the genes. The read ends 4 residues early relative to the CDR3; the germline J gene fills the gap. V usage is TRBV13-2 and J usage is TRBJ2-5; 10 bases match TRBD2. This CDR3 comprises 14 residues. Germline loops: CDR1 NNHNN, CDR2 SYGAGS (reference sequence). V lost 3 bases, J lost 3 bases, and 1 base stayed unmatched. This CDR3 is CASGGGLGQDTQYF. The DNA read from the CDR3 is TGTGCCAGCGGTGGGGGACTGGGGCAAGAC.

This clone has just a few counts. All gene names here are mouse names. The read ends 4 residues shy of where the CDR3 ends; the end is completed using the germline J gene. The sample carries other DNA sequences with the same CDR3. The chain links TRBV19 to TRBJ2-1, with 7 bases identical to TRBD2. The CDR3 is 15 amino acids. In germline, CDR1 is FNHDT, CDR2 SITEND (reference sequence). After removal of 2 bases from V and 1 base from J, the junction contained 3 bases not matched to a gene. The CDR3 bases that were read are TGTGCCAGCAGTATTCCTGGGGGAAACTATGCT. Protein sequence: CASSIPGGNYA. Given in full, the CDR3 is CASSIPGGNYAEQFF.

This clone was picked up a small number of times. Genes here carry mouse names. The read ends 4 residues early relative to the CDR3; the germline J gene fills the gap. The chain recombines TRBV13-1 with TRBJ1-1; 11 bases line up with TRBD1. V was clipped by 6 bases and J by 3 bases; unmatched bases: 4. CDR1 is NSHNY, CDR2 SYGAGN, per germline. The CDR3 has 14 residues. Incomplete CDR3 DNA: TGTGCCAGCAAGCGGGACAGGGGGTACACA. Amino acids: CASKRDRGYT. The complete CDR3 protein is CASKRDRGYTEVFF.

Only a few counts were recorded for this clone. Germline and genes here are mouse. Other DNA sequences from this sample encode an identical CDR3 as well. The CDR3: CASSQVGTGGYEQYF. The CDR3 DNA, read in part, is TGTGCCAGCAGCCAAGTTGGGACTGGGGGGTAT. V usage is TRBV5 and J usage is TRBJ2-7; TRBD2 matches at 12 bases. Sequencing ends 4 residues short of the CDR3 end; the germline J gene provides the rest. CDR3 length equals 15 residues. CDR1 LGHNA and CDR2 YNLKQL come from the germline V gene (reference sequence).

For this clone: The gene names here belong to mouse. The CDR3 is cut off 4 residues early in the read; its end comes from the germline J gene. The chain links TRBV5 to TRBJ2-5; 9 bases align to TRBD1. The CDR3 extends over 15 amino acids. CDR1 and CDR2 from the germline V gene are LGHNA and YNLKQL (reference sequence). This CDR3 reads CASSQEGTGSDTQYF. The sequenced part of the CDR3 DNA is TGTGCCAGCAGCCAAGAAGGGACAGGGAGCGAC.

Details on this clone: Gene labels here are mouse ones. Read coverage stops 4 residues before the CDR3 terminus; the germline J gene supplies the remainder. The chain uses TRBV5 and TRBJ1-1; 8 bases agree with TRBD1. The CDR3 sequence is 18 residues long. With 0 bases clipped from V and 0 bases from J, the junction kept 9 bases outside the gene matches. The germline CDR1 and CDR2 sequences are LGHNA and YNLKQL (reference sequence). The CDR3 sequence: CASSQDVDREGPNTEVFF. Incomplete CDR3 DNA: TGTGCCAGCAGCCAAGATGTGGACAGGGAGGGGCCAAACACA.

This clone was observed a few times. Gene names refer to mouse genes. The sequenced fragment ends 4 residues before the CDR3 boundary, so the rest is inferred from the germline J gene. J is TRBJ2-5 and V is TRBV5, with 10 bases fitting TRBD2. The CDR3 is 16 amino acids. Germline values: CDR1 LGHNA, CDR2 YNLKQL (reference sequence). CDR3 DNA (partial): TGTGCCAGCAGCCAAGACTGGGGGGGCGCAGAAGAC. Amino acid sequence: CASSQDWGGAED. The complete CDR3 sequence is CASSQDWGGAEDTQYF.

Note on this clone: These gene names are mouse names. Read sequence stops 4 residues before the CDR3 end, and the germline J gene provides the missing end. The chain recombines TRBV13-1 with TRBJ2-4; 14 bases fit TRBD2. The CDR3 extends over 18 amino acids. V trimming: 4 bases; J trimming: 1 base; junction bases outside the gene matches: 8. CDR1 NSHNY and CDR2 SYGAGN come from the germline V gene. The DNA read from the CDR3 is TGTGCCAGCAGTAAGGGACTGGGGGGGCGCGGAGGTCAAAAC. Its translation: CASSKGLGGRGGQN. The complete CDR3 protein is CASSKGLGGRGGQNTLYF.

This clone was counted at least ten times. Genes and germline come from the mouse. Sequencing ends 4 residues short of the CDR3 end; the germline J gene provides the rest. This sample also contains other DNA sequences that code for the same CDR3. V is TRBV13-1 and J is TRBJ2-2; D not certain. Trimming left V 7 bases short and J 0 bases short, with 7 bases between. The CDR3 totals 13 residues. Per the germline V gene, CDR1 is NSHNY and CDR2 is SYGAGN. The CDR3 bases that were read are TGTGCCAGCGGAACAGCAAACACCGGG. This sequence encodes CASGTANTG. The entire CDR3 protein is CASGTANTGQLYF.

This clone was detected only a few times. Genes here carry mouse names. The missing CDR3 end, 3 residues past where the read stops, is filled in from the germline J gene. This chain connects TRBV13-1 to TRBJ1-6; D may be TRBD1 (6 bases). TRBJ1-6 is filed as an ORF, its function uncertain. V gave up 3 bases and J gave up 7 bases, with 8 bases separating them. Germline CDR1 reads NSHNY; CDR2 reads SYGAGN. CDR3 length: 13 residues. The chain's CDR3 is CASSGDKNSPLYF. Partial CDR3 DNA: TGTGCCAGCAGTGGGGACAAAAATTCGCCC.